This TCR beta chain came from a study of beta chain features in type 1 diabetes. Expressed TCRB transcripts were sequenced after all isolated RNA was converted to cDNA. Method: immunoSEQ multiplex PCR; TCRdb's copy keeps in-frame clones and lacks some. The data contain about 250,000 clones, 12% to 15% of them singletons. The germline V and J ends were trimmed by 6 bases and 7 bases, with 12 bases remaining between them. This CDR3 region has 13 residues. Germline V gene data show CDR1 as MNHEY and CDR2 as SVGAGI. V gene TRBV6-5 combines with J gene TRBJ2-2, with D possibly matching TRBD2 (5 bases). This clonotype was obtained from a woman aged 40 to 55 in good health. Sequenced material: naive CD4+ T cells from blood. This CDR3 reads CASRQRELGELFF. The CDR3 nucleotides read TGTGCCAGCAGGCAGAGGGAACTCGGGGAGCTGTTTTTT.